This passage covers 19 T cell receptor beta chains from one sample sequenced in a study of blood T cell repertoires in COVID-19 (dated by TCRdb to about 2020). Receptor amplification or capture employed the immunoSEQ multiplex PCR assay. TCRdb limited this immuneACCESS table to in-frame rearrangements with V and J called. A share of clones is missing; checked studies link under half to unresolved V genes, and the rest is unexplained. The sample table shows some 87,000 clones, and under 80% are seen once. The ten most abundant clones make up more than 15% of the sample. Material: peripheral blood. These receptors originate from a human donor in a cohort sampled during active COVID-19.

This clone was seen only once. The rearrangement joins TRBV9 to TRBJ1-4; D may be TRBD1 (5 bases). V lost 4 bases and J lost 0, with 16 bases in between. Per germline, CDR1 SGDLS and CDR2 YYNGEE. This CDR3 comprises 17 residues. CDR3 amino acids: CASSPYGGEATNEKLFF. The CDR3 DNA is TGTGCCAGCAGCCCCTACGGGGGGGAAGCAACTAATGAAAAACTGTTTTTT. Drawing the rest from reference TRBV9 and TRBJ1-4, the complete variable domain is DSGVTQTPKHLITATGQRVTLRCSPRSGDLSVYWYQQSLDQGLQFLIQYYNGEERAKGNILERFSAQQFPDLHSELNLSSLELGDSALYFCASSPYGGEATNEKLFFGSGTQLSVL.

This chain connects TRBV3-1 (or the pseudogene TRBV3-2) to TRBJ1-2, with 9 bases lining up with TRBD1. The trim removed 4 bases at V and 8 bases at J, leaving 8 bases unmatched. CDR1 is LGHDT, CDR2 YNNKEL, per germline (reference sequence). The CDR3 extends over 14 amino acids. The CDR3 loop reads CASSLIQGADGYTF. CDR3 nucleotides: TGTGCCAGCAGCCTGATACAGGGGGCGGACGGCTACACCTTC.

The chain recombines TRBV9 with TRBJ2-7; D gene ambiguous. Looked up from germline, CDR1 is SGDLS and CDR2 is YYNGEE. CDR3 size: 15 residues. The germline V and J ends were trimmed by 0 bases and 0 bases, with 10 bases remaining between them. This chain's CDR3 is CASSVGSAGSYEQYF. In DNA form, the CDR3 reads TGTGCCAGCAGCGTAGGCTCGGCAGGCTCCTACGAGCAGTACTTC.

The rearrangement uses TRBV6-6 and TRBJ2-2; TRBD1 might be the D (5 bases). Germline values: CDR1 MNHNY, CDR2 SVGAGI (reference sequence). The CDR3 runs 15 residues. Trimming took off 6 bases at V and 2 bases at J, with 13 bases between the two ends. In DNA, the CDR3 is TGTGCCAGCAGGTCCCCAGACAGAAACACCGGGGAGCTGTTTTTT. Residues: CASRSPDRNTGELFF.

This rearrangement joins TRBV6-5 to TRBJ2-3; 10 positions agree with TRBD1. J was trimmed by 4 bases and V by 5 bases; bases with no gene match: 6. CDR3 length: 15 amino acids. The germline V gene encodes CDR1 MNHEY and CDR2 SVGAGI. The CDR3 bases are TGTGCCAGCAGTCCCGGGACAGGGGTGGCAGATACGCAGTATTTT. It encodes CASSPGTGVADTQYF.

For this clone: At the DNA level, this CDR3 is encoded by other sequences in the same sample as well. The chain couples TRBV4-3 to TRBJ1-2, with D possibly matching TRBD1 (6 bases). With 1 base removed from V and 4 bases from J, the gap between germline ends came to 19 bases. The CDR3 has 17 residues. Looked up from germline, CDR1 is LGHNA and CDR2 is YSLEER. The CDR3 loop reads CASSQATTGTPIYGYTF. The CDR3 DNA reads as TGCGCCAGCAGCCAAGCGACGACCGGGACACCTATCTATGGCTACACCTTC.

The gene calls are TRBV19 and TRBJ1-5, with D uncertain. CDR1 and CDR2 from the germline V gene are LNHDA and SQIVND (reference sequence). The CDR3 length is 16 residues. V was cut by 4 bases and J by 6 bases, with 19 bases left in between. The CDR3 DNA is TGTGCCAGTAGTACGGGTCAGTTGTATGGCTTTCAGCCCCAGCATTTT. This codes for CASSTGQLYGFQPQHF.

V and J are TRBV7-9 and TRBJ2-3; 9 bases agree with TRBD1. The J segment lost 6 bases and the V segment lost 3 bases, leaving 4 bases of the junction unmatched. Per the germline V gene, CDR1 is SEHNR and CDR2 is FQNEAQ (reference sequence). The CDR3 is 14 residues long. The CDR3: CASSFRDRVDTQYF. As DNA, the CDR3 is TGTGCCAGCAGCTTTCGGGACAGGGTGGATACGCAGTATTTT.

This clone was observed once. The chain's CDR3 is CASSGEGGTGDTQYF. CDR3 nucleotides: TGTGCCAGCAGCGGCGAAGGGGGCACAGGGGATACGCAGTATTTT. The chain joins TRBV9 to TRBJ2-3; 7 positions match TRBD1. Germline V gene data show CDR1 as SGDLS and CDR2 as YYNGEE. Unmatched junction bases numbered 10, after V lost 3 bases and J lost 6 bases. This CDR3 region has 15 residues.

This chain uses TRBV18 with TRBJ2-3; TRBD1 matches 9 bases. Germline CDR1 is KGHSH and CDR2 is LQKENI. Germline trimming cut 6 bases from V and 0 bases from J; bases unmatched to any gene: 1. The CDR3 sequence is 14 residues long. CDR3 nucleotides: TGTGCCAGCTCGGGACAGGGAAGCACAGATACGCAGTATTTT. Translated, it gives CASSGQGSTDTQYF.

This clone occurred a few times. The DNA is left out, because the CDR3 cannot be placed on it with certainty; the CDR3 is given as TCRdb lists it. The sample contains more than one DNA sequence encoding this CDR3. V gene TRBV7-9 combines with J gene TRBJ2-2; the D segment call TRBD2 is taken from the table without a DNA check. Termini included, the CDR3 measures 16 amino acids. Germline CDR1 and CDR2: SEHNR and FQNEAQ (reference sequence). CDR3 residues: CASSFGPGRGTGELFF.

V usage is TRBV9 and J usage is TRBJ1-6, with D unclear. The CDR3 has 17 residues. Germline V lookup: CDR1 SGDLS, CDR2 YYNGEE. Deletions cut 0 bases from V and 1 base from J, with 11 bases between. Here the CDR3 reads CASSVGGYGSYNSPLHF. CDR3 sequence (DNA): TGTGCCAGCAGCGTAGGAGGGTATGGGTCCTATAATTCACCCCTCCACTTT.

The V gene is TRBV28, the J gene TRBJ1-5; D is possibly TRBD1 (6 bases). The CDR3 has 14 residues. V was pared by 2 bases and J by 4 bases, with 9 bases between. The germline CDR1 and CDR2 sequences are MDHEN and SYDVKM. CDR3 DNA sequence: TGTGCCAGCAGTTTAAACAGGGTTAATCAGCCCCAGCATTTT. Encoded protein: CASSLNRVNQPQHF.

The rearrangement uses TRBV27 and TRBJ1-1, with a possible D match to TRBD1 (6 bases). V lost 5 bases to trimming and J lost 5 bases, with 12 bases between them. CDR1 and CDR2 from the germline V gene are MNHEY and SMNVEV (reference sequence). The CDR3 is made up of 13 amino acids. The CDR3 DNA is TGTGCCAGCAGTCCTTATCAGGGGACTGAAGCTTTCTTT. Translating gives CASSPYQGTEAFF.

This rearrangement joins TRBV10-3 to TRBJ2-5; a weak D match, TRBD2 (7 bases). CDR3 length equals 15 residues. Germline CDR1 ENHRY, CDR2 SYGVKD. Trimming took 4 bases from V and 3 from J, leaving 15 bases between them. In DNA form, the CDR3 reads TGTGCCATCAGTGCCGGACGGGGGGCTGAAGAGACCCAGTACTTC. This sequence encodes CAISAGRGAEETQYF.

This chain uses TRBV18 with TRBJ1-1; D unclear. Trimming cost V 5 bases and J 4 bases, with 20 bases left between them. Germline V gene data show CDR1 as KGHSH and CDR2 as LQKENI. The length of the CDR3 is 16 residues. The CDR3 DNA follows: TGTGCCAGCTCATCGGAGGGATCAGGTTGGGGCACTGAAGCTTTCTTT. This codes for CASSSEGSGWGTEAFF.

The genes are TRBV13 and TRBJ2-1; 16 positions match TRBD2. V was pared by 3 bases and J by 4 bases, with 3 bases of the junction left unmatched. Per the germline V gene, CDR1 is PRHDT and CDR2 is FYEKMQ (reference sequence). CDR3 length: 17 amino acids. For the CDR3, the DNA is TGTGCCAGCAGCTTCGGGACTAGCGGGGGGGCATACAATGAGCAGTTCTTC. This encodes CASSFGTSGGAYNEQFF.

V is TRBV10-1 and J is TRBJ2-5; D is ambiguous. V was pared by 4 bases and J by 2 bases, with 5 bases between. Per the germline V gene, CDR1 is WNHNN and CDR2 is SYGVQD (reference sequence). This CDR3 region has 12 residues. DNA of the CDR3: TGCGCCAGCAGTGGCCAGCAAGAGACCCAGTACTTC. As protein: CASSGQQETQYF.

The chain links TRBV6-5 to TRBJ2-5; D is unresolved. The CDR3 is 13 amino acids. CDR1 is MNHEY, CDR2 SVGAGI, per germline. V lost 2 bases and J 5 bases, leaving 9 bases between the germline ends. CDR3 nucleotide sequence: TGTGCCAGCAGTTACGGTATTCAGGAGACCCAGTACTTC. It yields the protein CASSYGIQETQYF.